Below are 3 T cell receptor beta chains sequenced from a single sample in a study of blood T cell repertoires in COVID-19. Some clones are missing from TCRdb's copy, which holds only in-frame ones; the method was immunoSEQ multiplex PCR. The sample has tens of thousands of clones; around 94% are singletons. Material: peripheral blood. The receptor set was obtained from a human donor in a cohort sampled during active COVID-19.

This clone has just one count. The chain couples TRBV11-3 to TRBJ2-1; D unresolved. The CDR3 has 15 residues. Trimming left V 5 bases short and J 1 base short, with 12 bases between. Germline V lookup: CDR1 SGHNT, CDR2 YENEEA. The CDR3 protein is CASSQDSWSYNEQFF. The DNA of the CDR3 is TGTGCCAGCAGCCAAGACTCTTGGTCCTACAATGAGCAGTTCTTC.

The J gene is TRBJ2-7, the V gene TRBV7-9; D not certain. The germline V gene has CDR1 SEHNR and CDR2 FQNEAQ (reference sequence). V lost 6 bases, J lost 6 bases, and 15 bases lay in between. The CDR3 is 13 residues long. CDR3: CASSRGSLGEQYF. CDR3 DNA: TGTGCCAGCAGTCGCGGATCGTTGGGCGAGCAGTACTTC.

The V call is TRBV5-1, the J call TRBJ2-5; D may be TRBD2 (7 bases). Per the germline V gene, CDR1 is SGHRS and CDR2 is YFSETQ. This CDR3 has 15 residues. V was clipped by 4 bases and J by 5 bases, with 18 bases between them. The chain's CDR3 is CASSPGGGARETQYF. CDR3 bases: TGCGCCAGCAGCCCTGGAGGGGGGGCCCGGGAGACCCAGTACTTC.